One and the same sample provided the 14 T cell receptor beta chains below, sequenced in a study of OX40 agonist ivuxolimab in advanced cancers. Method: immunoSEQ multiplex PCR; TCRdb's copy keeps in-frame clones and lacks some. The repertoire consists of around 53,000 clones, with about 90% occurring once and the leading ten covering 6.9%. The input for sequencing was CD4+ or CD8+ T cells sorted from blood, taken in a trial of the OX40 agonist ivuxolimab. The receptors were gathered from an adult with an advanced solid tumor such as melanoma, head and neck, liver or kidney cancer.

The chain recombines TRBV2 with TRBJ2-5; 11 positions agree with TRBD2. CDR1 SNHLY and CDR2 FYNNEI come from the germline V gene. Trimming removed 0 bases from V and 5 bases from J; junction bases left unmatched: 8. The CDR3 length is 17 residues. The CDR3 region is CASSEAITSGRGETQYF. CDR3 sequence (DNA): TGTGCCAGCAGTGAAGCTATTACTAGCGGGAGAGGGGAGACCCAGTACTTC.

The CDR3 DNA is TGTGCCACCAGCAGAGGGCTCTGGGAGACCCAGTACTTC. Translating it yields CATSRGLWETQYF. The chain couples TRBV15 to TRBJ2-5; D unresolved. CDR3 length equals 13 residues. From germline, CDR1 is LNHNV and CDR2 YYDKDF (reference sequence). Trimming stripped 1 base from V and 5 bases from J, with 8 bases between.

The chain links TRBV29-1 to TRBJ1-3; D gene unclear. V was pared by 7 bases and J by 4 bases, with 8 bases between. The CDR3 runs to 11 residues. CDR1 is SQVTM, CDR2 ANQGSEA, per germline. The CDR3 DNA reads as TGCAGCGGAACTTGGGGAAACACCATATATTTT. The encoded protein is CSGTWGNTIYF.

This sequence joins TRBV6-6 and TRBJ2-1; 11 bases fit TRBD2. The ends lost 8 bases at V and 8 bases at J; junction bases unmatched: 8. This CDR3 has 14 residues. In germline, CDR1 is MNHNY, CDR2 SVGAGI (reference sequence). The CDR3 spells CASWSSGRRDEQFF. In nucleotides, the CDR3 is TGTGCCAGCTGGTCTAGCGGGAGGAGGGATGAGCAGTTCTTC.

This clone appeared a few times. This CDR3 is CAVGAGRQETQYF. The CDR3 DNA reads as TGTGCCGTGGGGGCAGGTCGACAAGAGACCCAGTACTTC. V gene TRBV2 combines with J gene TRBJ2-5; perhaps TRBD1 as D (6 bases). Trimming removed 11 bases at V and 2 bases at J, with 15 bases between. Germline V gives CDR1 SNHLY, CDR2 FYNNEI. This CDR3 spans 13 amino acids.

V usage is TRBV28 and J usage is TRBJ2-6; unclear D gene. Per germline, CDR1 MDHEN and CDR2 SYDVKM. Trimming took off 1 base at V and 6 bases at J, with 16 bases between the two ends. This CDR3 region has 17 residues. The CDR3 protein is CASSLFGRPRKANVLTF. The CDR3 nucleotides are TGTGCCAGCAGTTTATTCGGACGGCCCAGGAAGGCCAACGTCCTGACTTTC.

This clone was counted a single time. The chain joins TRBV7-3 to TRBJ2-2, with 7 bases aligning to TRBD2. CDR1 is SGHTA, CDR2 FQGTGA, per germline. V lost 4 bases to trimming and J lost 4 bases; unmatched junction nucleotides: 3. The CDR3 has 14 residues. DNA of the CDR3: TGTGCCAGCAGCTCGGGACTAAGCACCGGGGAGCTGTTTTTT. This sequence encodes CASSSGLSTGELFF.

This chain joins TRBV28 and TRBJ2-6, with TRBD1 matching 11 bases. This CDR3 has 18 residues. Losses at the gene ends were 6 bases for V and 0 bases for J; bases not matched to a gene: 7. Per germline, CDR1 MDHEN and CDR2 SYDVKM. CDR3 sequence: CASSSMGQGGSGANVLTF. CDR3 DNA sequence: TGTGCCAGCAGCTCTATGGGACAGGGGGGCTCTGGGGCCAACGTCCTGACTTTC. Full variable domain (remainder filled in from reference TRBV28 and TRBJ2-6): DVKVTQSSRYLVKRTGEKVFLECVQDMDHENMFWYRQDPGLGLRLIYFSYDVKMKEKGDIPEGYSVSREKKERFSLILESASTNQTSMYLCASSSMGQGGSGANVLTFGAGSRLTVL.

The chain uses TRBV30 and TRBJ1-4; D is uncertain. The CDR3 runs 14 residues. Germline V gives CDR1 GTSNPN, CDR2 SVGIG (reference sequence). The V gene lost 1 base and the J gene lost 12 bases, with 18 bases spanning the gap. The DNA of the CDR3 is TGTGCCTGGAGTGGAAGTGTTTTGGGGAGGGAACTGTTTTTT. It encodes CAWSGSVLGRELFF.

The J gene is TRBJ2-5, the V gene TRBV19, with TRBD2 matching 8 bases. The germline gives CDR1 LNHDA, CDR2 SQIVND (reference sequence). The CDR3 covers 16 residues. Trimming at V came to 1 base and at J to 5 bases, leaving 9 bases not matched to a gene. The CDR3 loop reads CASSIAGGRNMETQYF. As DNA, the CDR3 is TGTGCCAGTAGTATAGCAGGCGGGAGGAATATGGAGACCCAGTACTTC. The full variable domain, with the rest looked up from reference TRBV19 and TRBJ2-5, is DGGITQSPKYLFRKEGQNVTLSCEQNLNHDAMYWYRQDPGQGLRLIYYSQIVNDFQKGDIAEGYSVSREKKESFPLTVTSAQKNPTAFYLCASSIAGGRNMETQYFGPGTRLLVL.

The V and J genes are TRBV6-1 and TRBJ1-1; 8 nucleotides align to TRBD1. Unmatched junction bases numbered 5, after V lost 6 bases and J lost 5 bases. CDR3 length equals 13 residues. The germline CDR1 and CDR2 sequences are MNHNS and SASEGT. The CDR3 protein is CASSRGQVTEAFF. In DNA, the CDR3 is TGTGCCAGCAGCAGGGGGCAGGTGACTGAAGCTTTCTTT.

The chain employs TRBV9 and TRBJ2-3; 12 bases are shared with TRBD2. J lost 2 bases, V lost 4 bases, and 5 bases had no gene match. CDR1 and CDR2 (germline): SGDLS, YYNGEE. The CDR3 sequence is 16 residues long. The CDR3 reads CASSLGLAGTTDTQYF. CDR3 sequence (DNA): TGTGCCAGCAGCCTGGGACTAGCGGGCACCACAGATACGCAGTATTTT.

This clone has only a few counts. The CDR3 region is CASSLFGSRGRVDEQYF. In nucleotides, the CDR3 is TGCGCCAGCAGCTTGTTTGGGTCTCGGGGGAGAGTCGACGAGCAGTACTTC. The genes are TRBV5-1 and TRBJ2-7, with a possible D match to TRBD2 (6 bases). This CDR3 region has 17 residues. V gave up 1 base and J gave up 5 bases, with 22 bases separating them. Germline assignment: CDR1 SGHRS and CDR2 YFSETQ.

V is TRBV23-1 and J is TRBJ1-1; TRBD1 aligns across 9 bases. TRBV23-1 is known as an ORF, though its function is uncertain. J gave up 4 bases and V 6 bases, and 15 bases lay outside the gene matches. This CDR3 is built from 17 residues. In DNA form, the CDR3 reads TGCGCCAGCAGGGGGACAGGGCCTGCTCCAAAAAGCACTGAAGCTTTCTTT. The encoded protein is CASRGTGPAPKSTEAFF.